The 5 T cell receptor beta chains listed next were all sequenced from one sample in a study of blood T cell repertoires in COVID-19. Here immunoSEQ multiplex PCR was the method, and the copy in TCRdb shows in-frame clones only, minus some. The sample lists about 250,000 clones; roughly 80% were seen once. The sample consisted of peripheral blood. The receptor source for this set is a person aged 70 to 85 with COVID-19, enrolled during active disease.

Concerning this clone itself: Other DNA sequences in the sample encode the same CDR3. This chain uses TRBV4-1 with TRBJ2-7, with 7 positions matching TRBD1. The CDR3 sequence is 14 residues long. Germline V gives CDR1 MGHRA, CDR2 YSYEKL. J gave up 0 bases and V 2 bases, and 1 base lay outside the gene matches. The CDR3 sequence: CASSQNRGSYEQYF. As DNA, the CDR3 is TGCGCCAGCAGCCAAAACAGGGGCTCCTACGAGCAGTACTTC.

The genes are TRBV10-3 and TRBJ2-3; 11 nucleotides align to TRBD2. This CDR3 region has 14 residues. Germline assignment: CDR1 ENHRY and CDR2 SYGVKD. Unmatched junction bases numbered 3, after V lost 8 bases and J lost 2 bases. CDR3 bases: TGTGCCATCGATAGCGGGGGGGACACAGATACGCAGTATTTT. This sequence encodes CAIDSGGDTDTQYF.

The chain couples TRBV7-9 to TRBJ1-6; 7 bases line up with TRBD1. The CDR3 extends over 16 amino acids. With 8 bases clipped from V and 0 bases from J, the junction kept 7 bases outside the gene matches. Germline V gives CDR1 SEHNR, CDR2 FQNEAQ (reference sequence). For the CDR3, the DNA is TGTGCCAGCGGGACGGACAGGAGCTCCTATAATTCACCCCTCCACTTT. Protein sequence: CASGTDRSSYNSPLHF.

Concerning this clone: The same CDR3 also results from other DNA sequences found in this sample. The V and J genes are TRBV3-1 (or the pseudogene TRBV3-2) and TRBJ1-1, with 8 positions matching TRBD1. This CDR3 is 16 amino acids long. CDR1 is LGHDT and CDR2 is YNNKEL in the germline V gene (reference sequence). J gave up 0 bases and V 1 base, and 4 bases lay outside the gene matches. The CDR3 here is CASSQGQGRVNTEAFF. The CDR3 DNA sequence: TGTGCCAGCAGCCAAGGACAGGGGCGAGTGAACACTGAAGCTTTCTTT.

This clone was observed a few times. The rearrangement joins TRBV4-1 to TRBJ2-7; D may be TRBD1 (7 bases). The CDR3 length is 15 residues. With 1 base removed from V and 2 bases from J, the gap between germline ends came to 12 bases. CDR1 and CDR2 from the germline V gene are MGHRA and YSYEKL. The DNA of the CDR3 is TGCGCCAGCAGCCAAGGGGCAGGGGGGACCTACGAGCAGTACTTC. Protein: CASSQGAGGTYEQYF.